These 24 T cell receptor beta chains were all obtained from the same sample, sequenced in a study of OX40 agonist ivuxolimab in advanced cancers. TCRdb keeps only in-frame clones here, not all; method: immunoSEQ multiplex PCR. The sample shows more than 70,000 clones, 89% of them seen only once. The starting material was CD4+ or CD8+ T cells sorted from blood, obtained in a trial of the OX40 agonist ivuxolimab. These receptors were taken from an adult with an advanced solid tumor such as melanoma, head and neck, liver or kidney cancer.

The CDR3: CASTPGGRGGQPQHF. CDR3 nucleotides: TGTGCCAGCACCCCAGGGGGCAGGGGTGGGCAGCCCCAGCATTTT. The chain carries TRBV6-5 and TRBJ1-5, with TRBD1 identical over 8 bases. The CDR3 is made up of 15 amino acids. CDR1 is MNHEY and CDR2 is SVGAGI in the germline V gene. V lost 7 bases to trimming and J lost 7 bases; unmatched junction nucleotides: 12.

This chain uses TRBV28 with TRBJ1-1; possibly TRBD1 for D (6 bases). Germline values: CDR1 MDHEN, CDR2 SYDVKM. The germline V and J ends were trimmed by 6 bases and 4 bases, with 15 bases remaining between them. The CDR3 is 14 amino acids. The CDR3 nucleotides are TGTGCCAGCAGCACCACAGGGTATCGCACTGAAGCTTTCTTT. Translating it yields CASSTTGYRTEAFF.

This chain links TRBV4-1 with TRBJ1-5; no firm D call. The CDR3 is 13 amino acids. V gave up 2 bases and J gave up 4 bases, with 6 bases separating them. Germline CDR1 reads MGHRA; CDR2 reads YSYEKL. The CDR3 here is CASSQSTNQPQHF. CDR3 nucleotide sequence: TGCGCCAGCAGCCAAAGTACTAATCAGCCCCAGCATTTT.

This chain joins TRBV15 and TRBJ2-2; 8 positions agree with TRBD1. CDR1 is LNHNV and CDR2 is YYDKDF in the germline V gene (reference sequence). J lost 4 bases, V lost 0 bases, and 7 bases had no gene match. The CDR3 loop spans 17 amino acids. As DNA, the CDR3 is TGTGCCACCAGCAGAGATAATAACAGGGGGTCCACCGGGGAGCTGTTTTTT. Translating gives CATSRDNNRGSTGELFF.

The CDR3 coding sequence is TGTGCCAGCAGTGAAGCTAAGTTGTGGATTCCACTCTACGAGCAGTACTTC. This gives the protein CASSEAKLWIPLYEQYF. The chain employs TRBV2 and TRBJ2-7, with D unclear. With 0 bases removed from V and 3 bases from J, the gap between germline ends came to 18 bases. The germline V gene has CDR1 SNHLY and CDR2 FYNNEI. This CDR3 region has 17 residues.

This clone has only one observation. The CDR3 region has the DNA TGTGCCAGCAGCCAGTGGACAGGGGAAAATTCACCCCTCCACTTT. It translates to CASSQWTGENSPLHF. The chain links TRBV5-4 to TRBJ1-6; 9 bases are a match to TRBD1. Germline assignment: CDR1 SGHNT and CDR2 YYREEE (reference sequence). The CDR3 covers 15 residues. V lost 4 bases, J lost 7 bases, and 6 bases stayed unmatched.

V usage is TRBV28 and J usage is TRBJ1-1, with D unresolved. Germline-derived CDR1 and CDR2 are MDHEN and SYDVKM. The ends were cut back, 6 bases at V and 2 bases at J, with 7 bases in the middle. The CDR3 has 12 amino acids. CDR3 protein: CASRSHNTEAFF. CDR3 bases: TGTGCCAGCAGAAGCCACAACACTGAAGCTTTCTTT.

The gene calls are TRBV4-2 and TRBJ2-3, with D perhaps TRBD2 (5 bases). Germline V CDR1 and CDR2: LGHNA, YNFKEQ. Trimming removed 0 bases at V and 6 bases at J, with 13 bases between. The CDR3 totals 15 residues. In nucleotides, the CDR3 is TGTGCCAGCAGCCAAGATAGCGCCAACGCGGATACGCAGTATTTT. This sequence encodes CASSQDSANADTQYF.

The V call is TRBV6-5, the J call TRBJ2-6, with D perhaps TRBD2 (6 bases). This CDR3 is 14 amino acids long. The V gene's germline CDR1 is MNHEY and CDR2 SVGAGI. The V gene lost 5 bases and the J gene lost 2 bases, with 7 bases spanning the gap. The CDR3, as DNA: TGTGCCAGCAGTAGGGAGGCTGGGGCCAACGTCCTGACTTTC. This codes for CASSREAGANVLTF.

This chain links TRBV7-2 with TRBJ1-4, with 7 positions matching TRBD1. CDR3 length: 17 amino acids. Trimming removed 4 bases from V and 8 bases from J; junction bases left unmatched: 16. CDR1 is SGHTA and CDR2 is FQGNSA in the germline V gene. The CDR3 sequence is CASSSTRQGPLREKLFF. CDR3 bases: TGTGCCAGCAGCTCTACGAGACAGGGACCTCTGAGGGAAAAACTGTTTTTT.

The gene calls are TRBV7-2 and TRBJ2-5; TRBD2 might be the D (5 bases). The CDR3 is made up of 13 amino acids. Per the germline V gene, CDR1 is SGHTA and CDR2 is FQGNSA. Trimming took 6 bases from V and 5 from J, leaving 13 bases between them. CDR3 in amino acids: CASRQGSGETQYF. CDR3 coding DNA: TGTGCCAGCAGACAAGGGTCGGGGGAGACCCAGTACTTC.

This rearrangement joins TRBV18 to TRBJ1-2; a possible D gene is TRBD1 (5 bases). This CDR3 is built from 15 residues. The germline V gene has CDR1 KGHSH and CDR2 LQKENI. The V and J ends lost 1 base and 6 bases respectively, with 15 bases between them. The CDR3: CASSPLSSREDGYTF. The CDR3 bases are TGTGCCAGCTCACCACTTTCAAGCAGGGAGGATGGCTACACCTTC.

This clone was observed once. This chain uses TRBV29-1 with TRBJ1-2; weak D call: TRBD1 (5 bases). Germline lookup yields CDR1 SQVTM and CDR2 ANQGSEA. CDR3 size: 13 residues. DNA of the CDR3: TGCGCCTCCCTGGGGGGGACGGAGTATGGCTACACCTTC. This gives the protein CASLGGTEYGYTF. Filled out from reference TRBV29-1 and TRBJ1-2, the complete variable domain reads SAVISQKPSRDICQRGTSLTIQCQVDSQVTMMFWYRQQPGQSLTLIATANQGSEATYESGFVIDKFPISRPNLTFSTLTVSNMSPEDSSIYLCASLGGTEYGYTFGSGTRLTVV.

The CDR3 nucleotides read TGTGCCAGCAGCAAAGAAGAGTGGGGGGACGACTCCTATAATTCACCCCTCCACTTT. It yields the protein CASSKEEWGDDSYNSPLHF. The chain links TRBV21-1 to TRBJ1-6. TRBV21-1 is listed as a pseudogene. The CDR3 is 19 amino acids.

V usage is TRBV5-1 and J usage is TRBJ2-3; D possibly matches TRBD1 or TRBD2 (5 bases each). CDR3 size: 15 residues. V lost 3 bases to trimming and J lost 4 bases, with 15 bases between them. CDR1 is SGHRS, CDR2 YFSETQ, per germline. The DNA of the CDR3 is TGCGCCAGCAGCTGGGACCCCGAGGGATCAGATACGCAGTATTTT. This translates into CASSWDPEGSDTQYF.

There are many counts of this clone. J is TRBJ1-5 and V is TRBV29-1; a possible D gene is TRBD1 (5 bases). Per germline, CDR1 SQVTM and CDR2 ANQGSEA. V lost 5 bases to trimming and J lost 3 bases, with 17 bases between them. There are 15 residues in the CDR3. CDR3 sequence reads: CSVQVFGGVNQPQHF. CDR3 in DNA: TGCAGCGTTCAGGTGTTCGGGGGAGTCAATCAGCCCCAGCATTTT.

The chain carries TRBV9 and TRBJ2-2; the D is unclear. Germline values: CDR1 SGDLS, CDR2 YYNGEE. The CDR3 consists of 12 residues. V gave up 4 bases and J gave up 2 bases, with 3 bases separating them. Here the CDR3 reads CASSFNTGELFF. In DNA, the CDR3 is TGTGCCAGCAGCTTCAACACCGGGGAGCTGTTTTTT. Supplemented by reference TRBV9 and TRBJ2-2, the full variable domain reads DSGVTQTPKHLITATGQRVTLRCSPRSGDLSVYWYQQSLDQGLQFLIQYYNGEERAKGNILERFSAQQFPDLHSELNLSSLELGDSALYFCASSFNTGELFFGEGSRLTVL.

The chain joins TRBV5-1 to TRBJ1-1, with D uncertain. V was trimmed by 0 bases and J by 3 bases, leaving 18 bases between them. This CDR3 has 17 amino acids. CDR1 is SGHRS and CDR2 is YFSETQ in the germline V gene. As DNA, the CDR3 is TGCGCCAGCAGCTTGGCCAGGTCAGCTAATTCAGACACTGAAGCTTTCTTT. Its protein product is CASSLARSANSDTEAFF.

The genes are TRBV6-6 and TRBJ1-5, with D hard to call. The CDR3 length is 15 residues. V lost 5 bases and J lost 0, with 11 bases in between. Germline values: CDR1 MNHNY, CDR2 SVGAGI (reference sequence). Written as DNA, the CDR3 is TGTGCCAGCAGTCCCCGGACGAGTAGCAATCAGCCCCAGCATTTT. It encodes CASSPRTSSNQPQHF.

This clone was seen a single time. The chain combines TRBV29-1 with TRBJ2-1; D perhaps matches TRBD2 (6 bases). With 7 bases removed from V and 7 bases from J, the gap between germline ends came to 14 bases. Germline V gene sequence: CDR1 SQVTM, CDR2 ANQGSEA. The CDR3 is made up of 12 amino acids. CDR3 nucleotide sequence: TGCAGCGCCACGGGACTCCCGAATGAGCAGTTCTTC. Its protein product is CSATGLPNEQFF.

The chain links TRBV11-3 to TRBJ1-1; no reliable D call. The germline V and J ends were trimmed by 0 bases and 8 bases, with 10 bases remaining between them. Germline V lookup: CDR1 SGHNT, CDR2 YENEEA. The CDR3 length is 13 residues. In DNA, the CDR3 is TGTGCCAGCAGCTTAGAGTATCGAACCGAAGCTTTCTTT. It specifies CASSLEYRTEAFF.

J is TRBJ1-2 and V is TRBV6-6, with D unresolved. CDR3 size: 13 residues. Trimming shortened V by 0 bases and J by 6 bases, and 8 bases separated the two germline ends. Germline V gene data show CDR1 as MNHNY and CDR2 as SVGAGI (reference sequence). The CDR3 spells CASSYSNVNGYTF. The CDR3 DNA is TGTGCCAGCAGTTACTCGAACGTCAATGGCTACACCTTC.

J is TRBJ2-5 and V is TRBV5-4; 7 bases are shared with TRBD2. The DNA end is more similar to TRBJ2-7, so the J call may be wrong. The CDR3 totals 15 residues. Germline CDR1 SGHNT, CDR2 YYREEE (reference sequence). The CDR3, as DNA: TGTGCCAGCAGTCCCAGGACTAGTGCCTCCTACGAGCAGTACTTC. It translates to CASSPRTSASYEQYF.

This clone turned up a few times. The genes are TRBV19 and TRBJ2-5; D possibly corresponds to TRBD1 (6 bases). The CDR3 is 15 amino acids. The germline V gene has CDR1 LNHDA and CDR2 SQIVND (reference sequence). V was shortened by 5 bases and J by 3 bases, with 16 bases between the two germline ends. The CDR3, as DNA: TGTGCCAGTAGTCCTCAGACAGGAACTAAAGAGACCCAGTACTTC. This encodes CASSPQTGTKETQYF.